These 21 T cell receptor beta chains were sequenced from one sample in a study of cytomegalovirus exposure and HLA in healthy donors. 13 Jbeta primers and 60 Vbeta primers were used for the PCR. Clones were read by immunoSEQ multiplex PCR, and TCRdb kept only the in-frame ones, dropping some. The table records roughly 120,000 clones, roughly 80% of them present only once. The sequencing input was PBMCs. The source of these receptors is a woman in her thirties in good health and CMV-seropositive.

J is TRBJ2-7 and V is TRBV5-5; no reliable D call. CDR1 and CDR2 from the germline V gene are SGHKS and YYEKEE (reference sequence). The ends were cut back, 2 bases at V and 0 bases at J, with 12 bases in the middle. This CDR3 region has 15 residues. The DNA for the CDR3 is TGTGCCAGCAGCTTAAGTCTGGCAGTCTCCTACGAGCAGTACTTC. It encodes CASSLSLAVSYEQYF. Looking up the rest from reference TRBV5-5 and TRBJ2-7 gives the full variable domain: DAGVTQSPTHLIKTRGQQVTLRCSPISGHKSVSWYQQVLGQGPQFIFQYYEKEERGRGNFPDRFSARQFPNYSSELNVNALLLGDSALYLCASSLSLAVSYEQYFGPGTRLTVT.

The rearrangement links TRBV12-5 to TRBJ2-5; perhaps TRBD2 as D (7 bases). The J call may be incorrect, as the DNA end agrees better with TRBJ2-7. The germline V gene encodes CDR1 LGHNT and CDR2 FRNRAP. The CDR3 loop spans 16 amino acids. The CDR3 DNA reads as TGTGCTAGTGGTTTTAGGGGGGGAGGGAGGTCCTACGAGCAGTACTTC. Its protein is CASGFRGGGRSYEQYF.

V and J are TRBV7-9 and TRBJ1-3; no clear D. CDR3 size: 16 residues. Per the germline V gene, CDR1 is SEHNR and CDR2 is FQNEAQ (reference sequence). Deletions cut 2 bases from V and 0 bases from J, with 11 bases between. Written as DNA, the CDR3 is TGTGCCAGCAGCTTATGGGCGACAACCTCTGGAAACACCATATATTTT. Its translation is CASSLWATTSGNTIYF.

The chain carries TRBV11-2 and TRBJ1-5, with 8 bases aligning to TRBD1. There are 17 residues in the CDR3. V lost 1 base to trimming and J lost 2 bases; unmatched junction nucleotides: 7. Germline-derived CDR1 and CDR2 are SGHAT and FQNNGV. This CDR3 reads CASSLGPGGPGNQPQHF. DNA for the CDR3: TGTGCCAGCAGCTTAGGTCCAGGGGGCCCGGGCAATCAGCCCCAGCATTTT.

This clone has a handful of counts. This chain links TRBV10-3 with TRBJ1-5; a possible D gene is TRBD1 (5 bases). CDR3 length: 14 amino acids. Looked up from germline, CDR1 is ENHRY and CDR2 is SYGVKD. V lost 6 bases, J lost 3 bases, and 12 bases lay in between. The DNA of the CDR3 is TGTGCCATCAGCGTTACAGGCTCCAATCAGCCCCAGCATTTT. Translated, it gives CAISVTGSNQPQHF.

Written as DNA, the CDR3 is TGTGCCAGCAGCCCCCAAGCCGGGTACTACGAGCAGTACTTC. Translated: CASSPQAGYYEQYF. The chain employs TRBV7-9 and TRBJ2-7; D gene unclear. This CDR3 region has 14 residues. The V and J ends lost 5 bases and 3 bases respectively, with 14 bases between them. Germline CDR1 and CDR2: SEHNR and FQNEAQ (reference sequence).

The J gene is TRBJ2-3, the V gene TRBV30; D is possibly TRBD2 (5 bases). This CDR3 has 14 residues. The germline V gene encodes CDR1 GTSNPN and CDR2 SVGIG (reference sequence). V lost 3 bases to trimming and J lost 2 bases, with 12 bases between them. The CDR3 nucleotides are TGTGCCTGGAGGCGGAGCGGTGCCACAGATACGCAGTATTTT. This codes for CAWRRSGATDTQYF.

The chain recombines TRBV10-3 with TRBJ2-3; 8 bases are shared with TRBD1. With 8 bases clipped from V and 2 bases from J, the junction kept 9 bases outside the gene matches. Per the germline V gene, CDR1 is ENHRY and CDR2 is SYGVKD. The length of the CDR3 is 15 residues. The CDR3 DNA is TGTGCCATCCTGGACAGGGCCCATTCCACAGATACGCAGTATTTT. Amino acid sequence: CAILDRAHSTDTQYF.

V is TRBV7-2 and J is TRBJ1-4; no clear D gene. V dropped 1 base and J dropped 8 bases, with 5 bases sitting between them. Germline CDR1 is SGHTA and CDR2 is FQGNSA. This CDR3 has 12 residues. The CDR3 reads CASSLVGEKLFF. In DNA form, the CDR3 reads TGTGCCAGCAGCTTAGTGGGCGAAAAACTGTTTTTT.

The V call is TRBV14, the J call TRBJ2-3; 8 bases match TRBD1. J was trimmed by 5 bases and V by 4 bases; bases with no gene match: 5. CDR1 is SGHDN and CDR2 is FVKESK in the germline V gene. The CDR3 has 14 amino acids. CDR3 in DNA: TGTGCCAGCAGCCCGCAGGGGGCAGGAGATACGCAGTATTTT. It translates to CASSPQGAGDTQYF.

The genes are TRBV11-3 and TRBJ2-3; 9 bases are a match to TRBD1. The germline gives CDR1 SGHNT, CDR2 YENEEA. The V segment lost 3 bases and the J segment 4 bases; nucleotides outside the gene matches: 8. The CDR3 length is 16 residues. The chain's CDR3 is CASSLTRDRASDTQYF. The CDR3, as DNA: TGTGCCAGCAGCTTGACTCGGGACAGGGCGTCAGATACGCAGTATTTT.

The gene calls are TRBV19 and TRBJ2-7; TRBD1 might be the D (5 bases). Per germline, CDR1 LNHDA and CDR2 SQIVND (reference sequence). V shed 3 bases and J shed 1 base, with 13 bases lying between them. CDR3 length: 15 residues. The CDR3 sequence is CASSIQAGRSYEQYF. The CDR3 DNA follows: TGTGCCAGTAGTATTCAGGCAGGGCGATCCTACGAGCAGTACTTC.

The chain recombines TRBV6-5 with TRBJ2-1; 7 nucleotides match TRBD2. The CDR3 contains 16 residues. V lost 6 bases, J lost 1 base, and 9 bases stayed unmatched. Germline CDR1 reads MNHEY; CDR2 reads SVGAGI. CDR3 in amino acids: CASRYGTTPSYNEQFF. The CDR3 DNA follows: TGTGCCAGCAGATACGGGACTACGCCGTCCTACAATGAGCAGTTCTTC.

The chain links TRBV2 to TRBJ1-1; TRBD1 matches 8 bases. The CDR3 is made up of 13 amino acids. With 8 bases clipped from V and 4 bases from J, the junction kept 6 bases outside the gene matches. From germline, CDR1 is SNHLY and CDR2 FYNNEI. The DNA of the CDR3 is TGTGCCAGCCGCGACAGGGGAGCCACTGAAGCTTTCTTT. Its protein is CASRDRGATEAFF.

This clone came up a few times. The genes are TRBV30 and TRBJ1-2, with 9 bases identical to TRBD1. The CDR3 loop spans 14 amino acids. V lost 5 bases, J lost 4 bases, and 8 bases stayed unmatched. Germline V gene sequence: CDR1 GTSNPN, CDR2 SVGIG (reference sequence). The CDR3 DNA follows: TGTGCCTGGGCCCGGGACAGGGCCATCTATGGCTACACCTTC. It specifies CAWARDRAIYGYTF.

This clone was observed a handful of times. The gene calls are TRBV4-2 and TRBJ2-1; TRBD2 matches at 7 bases. This CDR3 spans 17 amino acids. Germline V lookup: CDR1 LGHNA, CDR2 YNFKEQ. V shed 0 bases, J shed 1 base, and the junction held 6 bases outside the gene matches. In DNA, the CDR3 is TGTGCCAGCAGCCAAGAAGGCGGGGGTCTTTCCTACAATGAGCAGTTCTTC. Encoded protein: CASSQEGGGLSYNEQFF.

The chain employs TRBV5-1 and TRBJ2-3; 9 bases fit TRBD2. In germline, CDR1 is SGHRS, CDR2 YFSETQ. The CDR3 spans 16 residues. Losses at the gene ends were 2 bases for V and 3 bases for J; bases not matched to a gene: 7. This CDR3 is CASSLVSGRTTDTQYF. The CDR3 bases are TGCGCCAGCAGCTTAGTTAGCGGGAGAACGACAGATACGCAGTATTTT.

The rearrangement joins TRBV18 to TRBJ2-6; D perhaps matches TRBD2 (6 bases). Trimming stripped 8 bases from V and 0 bases from J, with 20 bases between. The CDR3 has 18 amino acids. The germline gives CDR1 KGHSH, CDR2 LQKENI. The CDR3 sequence: CASAPEGNFYSGANVLTF. The CDR3 bases are TGTGCCAGCGCTCCGGAGGGCAATTTCTACTCTGGGGCCAACGTCCTGACTTTC.

V usage is TRBV11-2 and J usage is TRBJ2-7; the D gene is possibly TRBD1 (5 bases). Deletions cut 4 bases from V and 5 bases from J, with 15 bases between. The germline CDR1 and CDR2 sequences are SGHAT and FQNNGV. The length of the CDR3 is 14 residues. In DNA, the CDR3 is TGTGCCAGCAGCTATACAGTGGGGCTGAACGAGCAGTACTTC. It specifies CASSYTVGLNEQYF.

This clone was found a few times. The rearrangement links TRBV10-3 to TRBJ1-4, with D possibly TRBD1 on 5 matching bases. The V end was cut by 6 bases, the J end by 7 bases, with 15 bases between. This CDR3 has 14 amino acids. CDR1 and CDR2 from the germline V gene are ENHRY and SYGVKD. In nucleotides, the CDR3 is TGTGCCATCAGGGGGCACGAGGTTGGTGAAAAACTGTTTTTT. Protein: CAIRGHEVGEKLFF.

V gene TRBV5-1 combines with J gene TRBJ1-2; possible D gene TRBD1, 6 bases. Trimming shortened V by 5 bases and J by 1 base, and 9 bases separated the two germline ends. The CDR3 contains 13 residues. CDR1 is SGHRS and CDR2 is YFSETQ in the germline V gene. The CDR3 loop is CASSGGGNYGYTF. The CDR3 coding sequence is TGCGCCAGCAGTGGGGGCGGTAACTATGGCTACACCTTC. Drawing the rest from reference TRBV5-1 and TRBJ1-2, the complete variable domain is KAGVTQTPRYLIKTRGQQVTLSCSPISGHRSVSWYQQTPGQGLQFLFEYFSETQRNKGNFPGRFSGRQFSNSRSEMNVSTLELGDSALYLCASSGGGNYGYTFGSGTRLTVV.